A single sample gave rise to the 8 T cell receptor beta chains below, sequenced in a study of control samples from healthy donors and cancer patients (dated by TCRdb to the early 2020s). To prepare the library, the immunoSEQ multiplex PCR assay was applied. This is the immuneACCESS table as TCRdb keeps it, with only in-frame sequences that have V and J called. A part of the clones is gone; compared with another copy, unresolved V genes explain less than half, and the rest is unexplained. The sample data list around 250,000 clones, and around 80% of these were observed just once. 13% of the sample is in the top ten clones. Sequencing was carried out using PBMCs. The receptors originated from a woman aged 60-75 years with lung cancer.

The chain uses TRBV7-6 and TRBJ2-7, with 7 bases lining up with TRBD1. CDR1 is SGHVS and CDR2 is FNYEAQ in the germline V gene. Trimming removed 3 bases from V and 2 bases from J; junction bases left unmatched: 4. CDR3 length: 14 amino acids. CDR3 sequence (DNA): TGTGCCAGCAGCTTTCAGACAGGGCCCTACGAGCAGTACTTC. The encoded protein is CASSFQTGPYEQYF.

V gene TRBV28 combines with J gene TRBJ2-5; D is unresolved. The CDR3 contains 14 residues. Trimming took 6 bases from V and 2 from J, leaving 13 bases between them. Germline loops: CDR1 MDHEN, CDR2 SYDVKM. The CDR3 DNA sequence: TGTGCCAGCAGCCTTTTGGCTGGACAAGAGACCCAGTACTTC. This codes for CASSLLAGQETQYF. The variable domain in full, completed from reference TRBV28 and TRBJ2-5, reads DVKVTQSSRYLVKRTGEKVFLECVQDMDHENMFWYRQDPGLGLRLIYFSYDVKMKEKGDIPEGYSVSREKKERFSLILESASTNQTSMYLCASSLLAGQETQYFGPGTRLLVL.

The chain has TRBV4-1 and TRBJ2-2; D may be TRBD2 (7 bases). Deletions cut 0 bases from V and 9 bases from J, with 11 bases between. The CDR3 covers 14 residues. The germline gives CDR1 MGHRA, CDR2 YSYEKL. The CDR3 coding sequence is TGCGCCAGCAGCCAAGACCGGGGGGCCAGGGAGCTGTTTTTT. Amino acid sequence: CASSQDRGARELFF.

Regarding this clone: This same CDR3 is encoded by further DNA sequences in the sample. The V call is TRBV3-1 (or the pseudogene TRBV3-2), the J call TRBJ1-5; 8 positions agree with TRBD1. V shed 1 base and J 5 bases; nucleotides not matched to a gene: 4. The germline gives CDR1 LGHDT, CDR2 YNNKEL (reference sequence). CDR3 length: 15 amino acids. The CDR3: CASSQGSGGDQPQHF. CDR3 sequence (DNA): TGTGCCAGCAGCCAAGGGTCAGGGGGCGATCAGCCCCAGCATTTT.

The chain joins TRBV6-1 to TRBJ1-2; D remains ambiguous. Trimming removed 2 bases from V and 5 bases from J, with 12 bases in between. The CDR3 consists of 14 residues. The germline gives CDR1 MNHNS, CDR2 SASEGT. In DNA, the CDR3 is TGTGCCAGCAGTGAAATCGCAGGTTCATATGGCTACACCTTC. Residues: CASSEIAGSYGYTF.

The gene calls are TRBV27 and TRBJ2-5; weak D call: TRBD1 (6 bases). Trimming pared 4 bases from V and 3 bases from J, leaving 18 bases between. The CDR3 is 16 amino acids. Per the germline V gene, CDR1 is MNHEY and CDR2 is SMNVEV (reference sequence). CDR3 DNA: TGTGCCAGCAGTTCTATCCTCAGGGGCCGGAAAGAGACCCAGTACTTC. Its translation: CASSSILRGRKETQYF.

This clone was detected only once. The gene calls are TRBV15 and TRBJ1-2; the D gene is possibly TRBD1 (5 bases). CDR3 length equals 16 residues. V lost 0 bases and J lost 2, with 13 bases in between. Germline V gene sequence: CDR1 LNHNV, CDR2 YYDKDF (reference sequence). The CDR3 DNA reads TGTGCCACCAGCAGAGATGCAGTACGGGGGAACTATGGCTACACCTTC. It translates to CATSRDAVRGNYGYTF.

Only a few counts were recorded for this clone. The rearrangement links TRBV7-2 to TRBJ2-3, with D possibly matching TRBD2 (5 bases). Germline CDR1 reads SGHTA; CDR2 reads FQGNSA. V lost 0 bases, J lost 0 bases, and 13 bases lay in between. The CDR3 has 17 amino acids. CDR3 sequence (DNA): TGTGCCAGCAGCTTAGCGGTCCTAGCAGCGAGCACAGATACGCAGTATTTT. This codes for CASSLAVLAASTDTQYF. Based on the CDR3 plus reference TRBV7-2 and TRBJ2-3, the full variable domain is GAGVSQSPSNKVTEKGKDVELRCDPISGHTALYWYRQSLGQGLEFLIYFQGNSAPDKSGLPSDRFSAERTGGSVSTLTIQRTQQEDSAVYLCASSLAVLAASTDTQYFGPGTRLTVL.